This TCR beta chain stems from a study of blood T cell repertoires in COVID-19. Study overall: The cDNA or gDNA used as material had been derived from T cells, B-cell-depleted T cells, or PBMCs.

Original handling: Amplified reference gene primers provided the basis for estimating nucleated cell counts. The repertoire was sequenced with immunoSEQ multiplex PCR; TCRdb's copy has only in-frame clones and lacks some. That table supplies the V and J calls and clone size; D and trimming were determined from the DNA. The data show 250,000 or so clones, roughly four fifths seen once. The study drew participants aged about 18 to 95 years from some 23 US areas. Germline V gene data show CDR1 as SGHAT and CDR2 as FQDESV (reference sequence). The CDR3 length is 12 residues. Trimming took off 4 bases at V and 3 bases at J, with 7 bases between the two ends.

Sequenced input: PBMCs or T cells enriched from blood (not recorded which). The clonotype originates from a man aged 50-60 years who had recovered from COVID-19. This chain uses TRBV11-1 with TRBJ2-7, with D tentatively TRBD1 (5 bases). The CDR3 spells CASSSDSYEQYF. The CDR3 DNA follows: TGTGCCAGCAGCTCAGACAGCTACGAGCAGTACTTC.